The sequence of this TCR beta chain was determined in a study of blood T cell repertoires in COVID-19. Here immunoSEQ multiplex PCR was the method, and the copy in TCRdb shows in-frame clones only, minus some. Of a few hundred thousand clones in the sample, about 85% were seen once. Between the trimmed V and J ends, which lost 3 bases and 9 bases, there was a span of 15 bases. The CDR3 is 15 residues long. Germline V gives CDR1 MNHEY, CDR2 SMNVEV (reference sequence). This clone has a handful of counts. Those designated as exposed participants met a COVID-19 case within 2 weeks before study entry. The V gene is TRBV27, the J gene TRBJ1-6; possibly TRBD1 for D (6 bases). Source material: PBMCs or T cells enriched from blood (not recorded which). This receptor was identified in a woman aged 45-65 years who had been exposed to COVID-19. The DNA of the CDR3 is TGTGCCAGCAGTTTCAGGGGCGGCCTGGGTTCACCCCTCCACTTT. Its translation: CASSFRGGLGSPLHF.